This is a list of T cell receptor beta chains from one sample in a study of cytomegalovirus exposure and HLA in healthy donors. The protocol was immunoSEQ multiplex PCR, while the TCRdb copy is restricted to in-frame clones and leaves out a portion. The sample yields some 160,000 clones, approximately 83% seen once. The sample consisted of PBMCs. These receptors were taken from a woman aged 40 to 50 in good health and CMV-seronegative. Each CDR3 is given with its conserved first and last residue. The D gene is left open where the match is weak. Not every row has a clone size; where given, it reads once, few, many or a size class.

j_call v_call d_call clone_size cdr3_nt cdr3_aa
TRBJ2-7 TRBV28 TRBD1 NA TGTGCCAGCAGTCTCCCATCCCGGGACAGCTTCTACGAGCAGTACTTC CASSLPSRDSFYEQYF
TRBJ2-3 TRBV27 TRBD1 NA TGTGCCAGCAGCCCCCTGGGACAGGGGTCAGATACGCAGTATTTT CASSPLGQGSDTQYF
TRBJ1-5 TRBV5-1 NA many TGCGCCAGCAGAGGAGGGAACAATCAGCCCCAGCATTTT CASRGGNNQPQHF
TRBJ2-3 TRBV12-5 NA NA TGTGCTAGTGGTTTAAGGCGGCGCACAGATACGCAGTATTTT CASGLRRRTDTQYF
TRBJ2-5 TRBV18 NA NA TGTGCCAGCTCACCACTCTATGCAGAGACCCAGTACTTC CASSPLYAETQYF
TRBJ2-3 TRBV6-1 TRBD1 few TGTGCCAGCAAAGGAGGACAGGGGGCCGCAGATACGCAGTATTTT CASKGGQGAADTQYF
TRBJ1-5 TRBV7-9 NA NA TGTGCCAGCAGCTTAGGTCCAGGCTTTAATCAGCCCCAGCATTTT CASSLGPGFNQPQHF
TRBJ1-1 TRBV4-2 TRBD1 NA TGTGCCAGCAGGAGGGCAGGGGGCAAAACTGAAGCTTTCTTT CASRRAGGKTEAFF
TRBJ2-1 TRBV5-1 NA NA TGCGCCAGCAGCTTGTCCCCCCCAAGGGAGGAGCAGTTCTTC CASSLSPPREEQFF
TRBJ2-7 TRBV5-8 TRBD1 few TGTGCCAGCAGCCCTTGGACAGGCTCTACCTACGAGCAGTACTTC CASSPWTGSTYEQYF
TRBJ2-3 TRBV27 TRBD2 NA TGTGCCAGCAGTTTACAGGCGGGAGGCCTTAGCACAGATACGCAGTATTTT CASSLQAGGLSTDTQYF
TRBJ1-5 TRBV5-8 TRBD1 NA TGTGCCAGCATTTTCCCCGGACAGGGCCAAAATCAGCCCCAGCATTTT CASIFPGQGQNQPQHF
TRBJ2-5 TRBV5-1 NA NA TGCGCCAGCAGCTTGGAACGTTTCCAGGGACATACGGTACAAGAGACCCAGTACTTC CASSLERFQGHTVQETQYF
TRBJ1-1 TRBV6-1 TRBD1 few TGTGCCAGCAGTGAATTCGCTAGGGGGCTACGGACTGAAGCTTTCTTT CASSEFARGLRTEAFF
TRBJ1-1 TRBV5-1 NA NA TGCGCCAGCAGCTTGAGCGGACAGCTAAACACTGAAGCTTTCTTT CASSLSGQLNTEAFF
TRBJ2-3 TRBV19 NA NA TGTGCCAGTAGTAACCGGAGGTCCCCCACAGATACGCAGTATTTT CASSNRRSPTDTQYF
TRBJ2-5 TRBV28 NA NA TGTGCCAGCAGCCCCCGGGGCCAAGAGACCCAGTACTTC CASSPRGQETQYF
TRBJ2-1 TRBV6-4 NA NA TGTGCCAGCAGTCCAGGAACCACCTCCTACAATGAGCAGTTCTTC CASSPGTTSYNEQFF
TRBJ2-5 TRBV7-2 NA NA TGTGCCAGCAGCGGAACTAGTATAGAGACCCAGTACTTC CASSGTSIETQYF
TRBJ1-1 TRBV6-1 NA NA TGTGCCAGCAGTGTTGAGGGGAACACTGAAGCTTTCTTT CASSVEGNTEAFF
TRBJ1-6 TRBV10-1 NA NA TGCGCCAGCAGTGAAGGGTGGGAGGGTTCACCCCTCCACTTT CASSEGWEGSPLHF
TRBJ2-3 TRBV5-6 NA NA TGTGCCAGCAGCCATACAGGGAAAAGCACAGATACGCAGTATTTT CASSHTGKSTDTQYF
TRBJ2-1 TRBV18 NA NA TGTGCCAGCTCACGGGACTTTGGCTCCTACAATGAGCAGTTCTTC CASSRDFGSYNEQFF
TRBJ1-5 TRBV5-6 NA few TGTGCCAGCAGTTTCCAGGGGTTGGGCAATCAGCCCCAGCATTTT CASSFQGLGNQPQHF
TRBJ2-7 TRBV2 TRBD1 NA TGTGCCACGACAGGGTTTGGCTCCTACGAGCAGTACTTC CATTGFGSYEQYF
TRBJ1-2 TRBV18 NA NA TGTGCCAGCTCCCTCTCTGAGGGGGACTATGGCTACACCTTC CASSLSEGDYGYTF
TRBJ1-6 TRBV5-1 NA NA TGCGCCAGCAGCTTGGGGGAGGCAAATTCACCCCTCCACTTT CASSLGEANSPLHF
TRBJ2-7 TRBV29-1 TRBD1 NA TGCAGCGTTCAAACTCGGACAGGGACTGTCGAGCAGTACTTC CSVQTRTGTVEQYF
TRBJ1-2 TRBV30 NA NA TGTGCCTGGAGTGTGGGCTCTACCTATGGCTACACCTTC CAWSVGSTYGYTF
TRBJ1-6 TRBV6-4 NA few TGTGCCAGCAGGGCAGACTATAATTCACCCCTCCACTTT CASRADYNSPLHF
TRBJ1-1 TRBV28 NA NA TGTGCCAGCAGCTTGGACTTTCTGCGGGGCACTGAAGCTTTCTTT CASSLDFLRGTEAFF
TRBJ2-3 TRBV19 NA NA TGTGCCAGTAAAATAATGCCGGGAGGCACAGATACGCAGTATTTT CASKIMPGGTDTQYF
TRBJ1-1 TRBV29-1 NA NA TGCAGCGTGGAGGACAGACTGAACACTGAAGCTTTCTTT CSVEDRLNTEAFF